A single sample is the source of the 23 T cell receptor beta chains below, sequenced in a study. TCRdb reprocessed the 5' RACE reads with MiXCR, giving one entry per CDR3 protein. The data hold 52,000 or so distinct CDR3 sequences, with 20% to 25% observed a single time. Tregs were sorted as CD4+CD25+CD127-/low cells. The sequenced material came from tumor-infiltrating Tregs sorted from the breast tumor. The receptors were sampled from a female donor with breast cancer.

This sequence joins TRBV20-1 and TRBJ2-3, with a weak D call TRBD2 (5 bases). The CDR3 contains 14 residues. Trimming shortened V by 7 bases and J by 1 base, and 15 bases separated the two germline ends. CDR1 is DFQATT, CDR2 SNEGSKA, per germline (reference sequence). This chain's CDR3 is CSGPAESGTDTQYF. The CDR3 DNA reads TGCAGTGGTCCAGCGGAGTCTGGCACAGATACGCAGTATTTT.

The genes are TRBV7-2 and TRBJ2-3; D tentatively reads TRBD1 or TRBD2 (5 bases each). Germline loops: CDR1 SGHTA, CDR2 FQGNSA. V was cut by 0 bases and J by 1 base, with 11 bases left in between. The CDR3 is made up of 16 amino acids. The CDR3 region is CASSLARRGRTDTQYF. The CDR3 DNA reads as TGTGCCAGCAGCTTAGCTCGAAGGGGACGCACAGATACGCAGTATTTT.

The V and J genes are TRBV2 and TRBJ1-6; weak D call: TRBD1 (5 bases). Germline CDR1 is SNHLY and CDR2 is FYNNEI. V was trimmed by 6 bases and J by 7 bases, leaving 7 bases between them. This CDR3 is built from 12 residues. The DNA for the CDR3 is TGTGCCAGCAGCGACAGCAATTCACCCCTCCACTTT. Its translation: CASSDSNSPLHF.

The chain combines TRBV20-1 with TRBJ2-5, with TRBD1 matching over 8 bases. Germline V gene sequence: CDR1 DFQATT, CDR2 SNEGSKA (reference sequence). CDR3 length: 14 residues. The ends lost 6 bases at V and 3 bases at J; junction bases unmatched: 9. DNA for the CDR3: TGCAGTGCCCTCGGGACAGGCCTGAAAGAGACCCAGTACTTC. Translated, it gives CSALGTGLKETQYF.

The chain has TRBV7-9 and TRBJ1-3; maybe TRBD1 (5 bases). The CDR3 covers 15 residues. Germline-derived CDR1 and CDR2 are SEHNR and FQNEAQ (reference sequence). Deletions cut 4 bases from V and 4 bases from J, with 14 bases between. The CDR3 sequence: CASSSVRGVGNTIYF. As DNA, the CDR3 is TGTGCCAGCAGCTCCGTCCGAGGGGTCGGAAACACCATATATTTT.

This clonotype was observed at least ten times. This chain connects TRBV20-1 to TRBJ2-1, with 10 bases lining up with TRBD2. The CDR3 has 13 residues. Trimming cost V 4 bases and J 7 bases; bases outside gene matches: 4. Germline CDR1 is DFQATT and CDR2 is SNEGSKA (reference sequence). CDR3 DNA sequence: TGCAGTGCTACTCTAGCGGGAGTAAATGAGCAGTTCTTC. It translates to CSATLAGVNEQFF.

Many counts were recorded for this clonotype. The chain joins TRBV20-1 to TRBJ1-5, with D hard to call. Germline V gene lookup returns CDR1 DFQATT and CDR2 SNEGSKA (reference sequence). The V end lost 7 bases, the J end lost 2 bases, and 12 bases lay between the germline ends. The CDR3 totals 13 residues. CDR3 DNA sequence: TGCAGTGTAGGAGGTCCACGCAATCAGCCCCAGCATTTT. It yields the protein CSVGGPRNQPQHF.

The CDR3: CASSVRDSGYNEQFF. Here the CDR3 DNA reads TGTGCCAGCAGCGTGCGGGACAGTGGGTACAATGAGCAGTTCTTC. The gene calls are TRBV5-6 and TRBJ2-1; a possible D gene is TRBD1 (7 bases). This CDR3 is built from 15 residues. Germline V gene lookup returns CDR1 SGHDT and CDR2 YYEEEE. Between the trimmed V and J ends, which lost 4 bases and 4 bases, there was a span of 15 bases.

This sequence joins TRBV7-2 and TRBJ2-1, with a possible D match to TRBD1 (5 bases). CDR1 is SGHTA, CDR2 FQGNSA, per germline. The CDR3 sequence is 13 residues long. V lost 2 bases, J lost 5 bases, and 7 bases lay in between. CDR3 loop: CASSLSRDNEQFF. In DNA, the CDR3 is TGTGCCAGCAGCTTAAGCAGGGACAATGAGCAGTTCTTC.

This clonotype was detected only a few times. V and J are TRBV20-1 and TRBJ2-1, with 10 bases fitting TRBD2. Germline values: CDR1 DFQATT, CDR2 SNEGSKA (reference sequence). This CDR3 contains 14 residues. After removal of 5 bases from V and 6 bases from J, the junction contained 7 bases not matched to a gene. The CDR3 is CSALPSGSGNEQFF. The CDR3 nucleotides read TGCAGTGCTCTTCCTAGCGGGAGTGGCAATGAGCAGTTCTTC.

This clonotype was observed a few times. At one end, the junction sequence differs from germline, possibly due to a read error. This chain uses TRBV9 with TRBJ2-3; 12 positions match TRBD2. This CDR3 is built from 16 residues. Per the germline V gene, CDR1 is SGDLS and CDR2 is YYNGEE. This CDR3 reads CASSVASGGGTDTQYF. The CDR3 DNA follows: TGCGCCAGCAGCGTAGCTAGCGGGGGGGGCACAGATACGCAGTATTTT.

The sample holds many counts of this clonotype. The chain employs TRBV7-2 and TRBJ2-1; D may correspond to TRBD1 or TRBD2 (5 bases each). CDR3 length equals 14 residues. The ends were cut back, 1 base at V and 5 bases at J, with 9 bases in the middle. Germline V CDR1 and CDR2: SGHTA, FQGNSA. CDR3 bases: TGTGCCAGCAGCTTAGGAGGGGTCAACAATGAGCAGTTCTTC. Protein product: CASSLGGVNNEQFF.

This clonotype was observed a handful of times. The conserved closing phenylalanine or tryptophan is absent in this CDR3, likely reflecting a read error. The chain combines TRBV7-9 with TRBJ1-1; D not resolved. V was pared by 0 bases and J by 2 bases, with 4 bases between. This CDR3 region has 13 residues. CDR1 SEHNR and CDR2 FQNEAQ come from the germline V gene (reference sequence). The CDR3 DNA sequence: TGTGCCAGCAGCTTAGCGCAAAACACTGAAGCTTTCATT. It yields the protein CASSLAQNTEAFI.

The chain has TRBV7-9 and TRBJ2-3; D possibly corresponds to TRBD2 (5 bases). V was trimmed by 2 bases and J by 0 bases, leaving 9 bases between them. CDR1 is SEHNR and CDR2 is FQNEAQ in the germline V gene (reference sequence). The CDR3 contains 15 residues. CDR3 nucleotides: TGTGCCAGCAGCTTAAGGCGGACTAGCACAGATACGCAGTATTTT. This sequence encodes CASSLRRTSTDTQYF.

On this clonotype: One base away lies a much larger clone, so this may be a sequencing read error. The V and J genes are TRBV9 and TRBJ1-1; D is undetermined. Trimming cost V 2 bases and J 4 bases, with 9 bases left between them. Germline-derived CDR1 and CDR2 are SGDLS and YYNGEE. This CDR3 is 13 amino acids long. The CDR3 DNA follows: TGTGCCAGCAGCGTTATATCGAGCACTGAAGCTTTCTTT. Translating gives CASSVISSTEAFF.

J is TRBJ1-1 and V is TRBV5-1, with D tentatively TRBD1 (5 bases). This CDR3 contains 16 residues. The V end was cut by 0 bases, the J end by 0 bases, with 12 bases between. Germline CDR1 reads SGHRS; CDR2 reads YFSETQ. CDR3 in amino acids: CASSLGEGRMNTEAFF. DNA of the CDR3: TGCGCCAGCAGCTTGGGTGAGGGGCGGATGAACACTGAAGCTTTCTTT.

In this sample, this clonotype turned up a few times. The genes are TRBV11-2 and TRBJ2-7; D gene unclear. In germline, CDR1 is SGHAT, CDR2 FQNNGV. V gave up 0 bases and J gave up 10 bases, with 10 bases separating them. This CDR3 contains 12 residues. CDR3 sequence reads: CASSLEGFSQYF. As DNA, the CDR3 is TGTGCCAGCAGCTTAGAGGGCTTCTCTCAGTACTTC.

This clonotype was found many times. The V call is TRBV29-1, the J call TRBJ2-5; weak D call: TRBD2 (6 bases). The germline CDR1 and CDR2 sequences are SQVTM and ANQGSEA. The CDR3 is made up of 12 amino acids. V lost 7 bases to trimming and J lost 5 bases, with 14 bases between them. CDR3 residues: CSAGLLGETQYF. The CDR3 nucleotides read TGCAGCGCTGGACTATTAGGGGAGACCCAGTACTTC.

In nucleotides, the CDR3 is TGTGCCAGCAGCAAGGGACAGGGACGATACAATGAGCAGTTCTTC. It is translated as CASSKGQGRYNEQFF. V gene TRBV12-3 or TRBV12-4 combines with J gene TRBJ2-1; 9 positions agree with TRBD1. V was pared by 6 bases and J by 4 bases, with 7 bases of the junction left unmatched. This CDR3 has 15 amino acids.

This clonotype was counted a few times. The chain employs TRBV5-1 and TRBJ2-5, with 7 bases identical to TRBD1. Losses at the gene ends were 0 bases for V and 3 bases for J; bases not matched to a gene: 2. Germline V gene sequence: CDR1 SGHRS, CDR2 YFSETQ. CDR3 length: 14 residues. As DNA, the CDR3 is TGCGCCAGCAGCTTGGAAACAGGGGAAGAGACCCAGTACTTC. Translation gives CASSLETGEETQYF.

A few counts support this clonotype. The chain carries TRBV27 and TRBJ2-1; D is ambiguous. V gave up 0 bases and J gave up 9 bases, with 15 bases separating them. The germline V gene encodes CDR1 MNHEY and CDR2 SMNVEV (reference sequence). CDR3 size: 15 residues. CDR3 DNA: TGTGCCAGCAGTTTATCCCCCCGGTCGGTGGGTGAGCAGTTCTTC. Amino acid sequence: CASSLSPRSVGEQFF.

This clonotype was observed many times. This chain uses TRBV4-1 with TRBJ1-2; D unclear. V lost 6 bases to trimming and J lost 4 bases, with 12 bases between them. The CDR3 loop spans 13 amino acids. CDR1 and CDR2 from the germline V gene are MGHRA and YSYEKL. The CDR3, as DNA: TGCGCCAGCAGAGACGAAACAGTCTATGGCTACACCTTC. Translation: CASRDETVYGYTF.

This clonotype showed up just a few times. The chain recombines TRBV5-1 with TRBJ1-5; D is undetermined. The CDR3 consists of 14 residues. V was clipped by 0 bases and J by 3 bases, with 7 bases between them. CDR1 is SGHRS and CDR2 is YFSETQ in the germline V gene. The CDR3 spells CASSLGVDNQPQHF. The CDR3 nucleotides are TGCGCCAGCAGCTTGGGGGTAGACAATCAGCCCCAGCATTTT.